The rows below give T cell receptor beta chains drawn from one sample of a study of OX40 agonist ivuxolimab in advanced cancers. Sequencing was performed with immunoSEQ multiplex PCR; in TCRdb, only in-frame clones are kept and a portion is missing. The repertoire has about 63,000 clones, roughly nine tenths of them found once; the top ten carry 0.6% to 0.7%. Sequences were derived from CD4+ or CD8+ T cells sorted from blood, sampled in a trial of the OX40 agonist ivuxolimab. The source of these receptors is an adult with an advanced solid tumor such as melanoma, head and neck, liver or kidney cancer. Both conserved end residues are part of each CDR3. A D gene is named only where the DNA matches it firmly. A row's size may be missing; if present it is once, few, many or a size class.

d_gene: TRBD1
j_gene: TRBJ1-1
v_gene: TRBV11-1
abundance: few
CDR3nt: TGTGCCAGCAGCTTAAGATGGGACAGTGAAGCTTTCTTT
CDR3aa: CASSLRWDSEAFF

d_gene: NA
j_gene: TRBJ2-7
v_gene: TRBV5-4
abundance: NA
CDR3nt: TGTGCCAGCAGTTACGAACAAGGACTGGGAACCTACGAGCAGTACTTC
CDR3aa: CASSYEQGLGTYEQYF

d_gene: NA
j_gene: TRBJ1-4
v_gene: TRBV6-1
abundance: NA
CDR3nt: TGTGCCAGCAGTGAGTGGGGGCGCGGAGAAAAACTGTTTTTT
CDR3aa: CASSEWGRGEKLFF

d_gene: TRBD1
j_gene: TRBJ2-3
v_gene: TRBV6-5
abundance: NA
CDR3nt: TGTGCCAGCAGACAGGGGGCCGTTCACACAGATACGCAGTATTTT
CDR3aa: CASRQGAVHTDTQYF

d_gene: NA
j_gene: TRBJ2-7
v_gene: TRBV28
abundance: NA
CDR3nt: TGTGCCAGCAGTTTTACAGGGAGGGGTTACGAGCAGTACTTC
CDR3aa: CASSFTGRGYEQYF

d_gene: TRBD2
j_gene: TRBJ2-3
v_gene: TRBV28
abundance: NA
CDR3nt: TGTGCCAGCAGTCCCTTGGGGAGGGCTGGCGCAGATACGCAGTATTTT
CDR3aa: CASSPLGRAGADTQYF

d_gene: TRBD1
j_gene: TRBJ1-3
v_gene: TRBV28
abundance: NA
CDR3nt: TGTGCCAGCATGGGGACAGGTCGCTCTGGAAACACCATATATTTT
CDR3aa: CASMGTGRSGNTIYF

d_gene: NA
j_gene: TRBJ1-1
v_gene: TRBV6-1
abundance: NA
CDR3nt: TGTGCCAGCAGTGAGAATTCGGGCAGGGGAGCTTTCTTT
CDR3aa: CASSENSGRGAFF

d_gene: NA
j_gene: TRBJ2-7
v_gene: TRBV5-6
abundance: few
CDR3nt: TGTGCCAGCAGCGTCACAGGTTTAGTCAACGAGCAGTACTTC
CDR3aa: CASSVTGLVNEQYF

d_gene: NA
j_gene: TRBJ2-1
v_gene: TRBV4-1
abundance: NA
CDR3nt: TGCGCCAGCAGCCCAAGGGGGGCTAGCGGAGGGTTCTCCTACAATGAGCAGTTCTTC
CDR3aa: CASSPRGASGGFSYNEQFF

d_gene: TRBD2
j_gene: TRBJ2-7
v_gene: TRBV5-5
abundance: NA
CDR3nt: TGTGCCAGCAGCCTTGGCCATACTAGCGGGGCTGACGAGCAGTACTTC
CDR3aa: CASSLGHTSGADEQYF

d_gene: NA
j_gene: TRBJ1-1
v_gene: TRBV20-1
abundance: once
CDR3nt: TGCAGTGCTCGCGCCGAGGTGGGAGCTTTCTTT
CDR3aa: CSARAEVGAFF

d_gene: TRBD1
j_gene: TRBJ2-5
v_gene: TRBV5-5
abundance: NA
CDR3nt: TGTGCCAGCAGCTTGGTGGGACAGGGGGGAGAGACCCAGTACTTC
CDR3aa: CASSLVGQGGETQYF

d_gene: TRBD2
j_gene: TRBJ2-2
v_gene: TRBV7-8
abundance: NA
CDR3nt: TGTGCCAGCAGCTCAGCCCTGGAGACTAGCGTCTCGAACACCGGGGAGCTGTTTTTT
CDR3aa: CASSSALETSVSNTGELFF

d_gene: TRBD1
j_gene: TRBJ1-1
v_gene: TRBV5-1
abundance: NA
CDR3nt: TGCGCCAGCAGCTTTACAGGGGGCGTATCTAAATCTGAAGCTTTCTTT
CDR3aa: CASSFTGGVSKSEAFF

d_gene: TRBD2
j_gene: TRBJ2-1
v_gene: TRBV5-4
abundance: NA
CDR3nt: TGTGCCAGCAGCTTGGCAGGGACTAGCGGGAGCAATGAGCAGTTCTTC
CDR3aa: CASSLAGTSGSNEQFF

d_gene: NA
j_gene: TRBJ2-4
v_gene: TRBV11-3
abundance: NA
CDR3nt: TGTGCCAGCAGCCGACTCATGCTAGCCAAAAACATTCAGTACTTC
CDR3aa: CASSRLMLAKNIQYF

d_gene: NA
j_gene: TRBJ1-1
v_gene: TRBV28
abundance: few
CDR3nt: TGTGCCAGCAGCCCCCAGGTGGTGAACACTGAAGCTTTCTTT
CDR3aa: CASSPQVVNTEAFF

d_gene: NA
j_gene: TRBJ1-1
v_gene: TRBV2
abundance: NA
CDR3nt: TGTGCCAGCAGTGACCTACCGAACACTGAAGCTTTCTTT
CDR3aa: CASSDLPNTEAFF

d_gene: NA
j_gene: TRBJ2-5
v_gene: TRBV9
abundance: NA
CDR3nt: TGTGCCAGCAGCGTAGATGGGACGCAGGGAGAGACCCAGTACTTC
CDR3aa: CASSVDGTQGETQYF

d_gene: TRBD2
j_gene: TRBJ2-2
v_gene: TRBV7-8
abundance: NA
CDR3nt: TGTGCCAGCAGCTTAGGCGGGAGGGGGGACACCGGGGAGCTGTTTTTT
CDR3aa: CASSLGGRGDTGELFF

d_gene: NA
j_gene: TRBJ1-2
v_gene: TRBV28
abundance: NA
CDR3nt: TGTGCCAGCAGTTTGAGGGGGGCCTATGGCTACACCTTC
CDR3aa: CASSLRGAYGYTF

d_gene: NA
j_gene: TRBJ1-1
v_gene: TRBV2
abundance: NA
CDR3nt: TGTGCCAGCAGAACACGGACAGCATACACTGAAGCTTTCTTT
CDR3aa: CASRTRTAYTEAFF

d_gene: TRBD1
j_gene: TRBJ1-5
v_gene: TRBV30
abundance: NA
CDR3nt: TGTGCCTTAATGTCCCGGGACAGTAATAGCAATCAGCCCCAGCATTTT
CDR3aa: CALMSRDSNSNQPQHF

d_gene: TRBD2
j_gene: TRBJ2-1
v_gene: TRBV10-2
abundance: NA
CDR3nt: TGCGCCAGCAAGGGACTAGCGGCCTCCTCCTACAATGAGCAGTTCTTC
CDR3aa: CASKGLAASSYNEQFF

d_gene: NA
j_gene: TRBJ2-5
v_gene: TRBV9
abundance: once
CDR3nt: TGTGCCAGCAGCGTAGGATACAACCAAGAGACCCAGTACTTC
CDR3aa: CASSVGYNQETQYF

d_gene: NA
j_gene: TRBJ2-5
v_gene: TRBV5-4
abundance: NA
CDR3nt: TGTGCCAGCAGCTTGGTGCTAGCTGAAGAGACCCAGTACTTC
CDR3aa: CASSLVLAEETQYF

d_gene: TRBD2
j_gene: TRBJ2-1
v_gene: TRBV19
abundance: NA
CDR3nt: TGTGCCAGTAGTACTAGCGGTAGCTACAATGAGCAGTTCTTC
CDR3aa: CASSTSGSYNEQFF

d_gene: TRBD2
j_gene: TRBJ2-7
v_gene: TRBV5-5
abundance: NA
CDR3nt: TGTGCCAGCAGCTCCGGACTAGCGGAAACCTACGAGCAGTACTTC
CDR3aa: CASSSGLAETYEQYF

d_gene: NA
j_gene: TRBJ2-1
v_gene: TRBV4-1
abundance: NA
CDR3nt: TGCGCCAGCAGCCAAGCCCCTTGGAATGAGCAGTTCTTC
CDR3aa: CASSQAPWNEQFF

d_gene: NA
j_gene: TRBJ2-7
v_gene: TRBV27
abundance: NA
CDR3nt: TGTGCCAGCAGTCCGTTAGCGCCCCCCTACGAGCAGTACTTC
CDR3aa: CASSPLAPPYEQYF

d_gene: TRBD1
j_gene: TRBJ1-4
v_gene: TRBV5-4
abundance: NA
CDR3nt: TGTGCCAGCAGCTTGCGTACCGGACAGGGGGAAAAACTGTTTTTT
CDR3aa: CASSLRTGQGEKLFF

d_gene: TRBD2
j_gene: TRBJ2-7
v_gene: TRBV11-3
abundance: NA
CDR3nt: TGTGCCAGCAGCACTAGCGGGCTATACGAGCAGTACTTC
CDR3aa: CASSTSGLYEQYF

d_gene: TRBD1
j_gene: TRBJ1-1
v_gene: TRBV2
abundance: NA
CDR3nt: TGTGCCAGCAGTAATGACCAGGGGGCGGTCACTGAAGCTTTCTTT
CDR3aa: CASSNDQGAVTEAFF

d_gene: TRBD2
j_gene: TRBJ2-5
v_gene: TRBV5-1
abundance: NA
CDR3nt: TGCGCCAGCAGCAATGGACTAGCGGGAGCCCAAGAGACCCAGTACTTC
CDR3aa: CASSNGLAGAQETQYF

d_gene: NA
j_gene: TRBJ2-7
v_gene: TRBV7-6
abundance: NA
CDR3nt: TGTGCCAGCAGCTTAGACTTTAGCTCCTACGAGCAGTACTTC
CDR3aa: CASSLDFSSYEQYF

d_gene: NA
j_gene: TRBJ2-7
v_gene: TRBV5-1
abundance: NA
CDR3nt: TGCGCCAGCAGCTTGGACGGTCTAGGGGAGCAGTACTTC
CDR3aa: CASSLDGLGEQYF

d_gene: TRBD1
j_gene: TRBJ2-7
v_gene: TRBV11-2
abundance: NA
CDR3nt: TGTGCCAGCAGCTTACATTGGGACAGGTCTCGCGAGCAGTACTTC
CDR3aa: CASSLHWDRSREQYF

d_gene: TRBD2
j_gene: TRBJ2-1
v_gene: TRBV28
abundance: NA
CDR3nt: TGTGCCAGCAGACAGGGACTAGCGGGAACTGAGCAGTTCTTC
CDR3aa: CASRQGLAGTEQFF

d_gene: TRBD1
j_gene: TRBJ2-5
v_gene: TRBV7-7
abundance: NA
CDR3nt: TGTGCTAGCAGCCCGGGACAGCAAGAGACCCAGTACTTC
CDR3aa: CASSPGQQETQYF

d_gene: NA
j_gene: TRBJ1-2
v_gene: TRBV7-8
abundance: NA
CDR3nt: TGTGCCAGCAGCTTAGGACTCCGAACCTATGGCTACACCTTC
CDR3aa: CASSLGLRTYGYTF

d_gene: TRBD1
j_gene: TRBJ2-2
v_gene: TRBV19
abundance: NA
CDR3nt: TGTGCCAGTAGTGGAAACCGGGACAGGAACACCGGGGAGCTGTTTTTT
CDR3aa: CASSGNRDRNTGELFF

d_gene: TRBD2
j_gene: TRBJ2-3
v_gene: TRBV29-1
abundance: NA
CDR3nt: TGCAGCGCCTACCCATTAGCGGGAGATATAGATACGCAGTATTTT
CDR3aa: CSAYPLAGDIDTQYF

d_gene: TRBD1
j_gene: TRBJ2-7
v_gene: TRBV27
abundance: NA
CDR3nt: TGTGCCAGCAGTCATGGTCCGGGACAGCGCTCCTACGAGCAGTACTTC
CDR3aa: CASSHGPGQRSYEQYF

d_gene: NA
j_gene: TRBJ2-5
v_gene: TRBV5-1
abundance: NA
CDR3nt: TGCGCCAGCAGTTTCCGACGACCCGACAACCAAGAGACCCAGTACTTC
CDR3aa: CASSFRRPDNQETQYF

d_gene: NA
j_gene: TRBJ2-7
v_gene: TRBV11-3
abundance: few
CDR3nt: TGTGCCAGCAGCTTGATGACTGGTGAGCAGTACTTC
CDR3aa: CASSLMTGEQYF

d_gene: NA
j_gene: TRBJ2-7
v_gene: TRBV7-9
abundance: NA
CDR3nt: TGTGCCAGCAGCTTAGCGGGCGGGCCCTCCTACGAGCAGTACTTC
CDR3aa: CASSLAGGPSYEQYF

d_gene: TRBD1
j_gene: TRBJ2-1
v_gene: TRBV28
abundance: NA
CDR3nt: TGTGCCAGCAGTTTGGGACAGGGGGGGTACAATGAGCAGTTCTTC
CDR3aa: CASSLGQGGYNEQFF

d_gene: NA
j_gene: TRBJ1-3
v_gene: TRBV6-1
abundance: NA
CDR3nt: TGTGCCAGCAGTGATGGATTTGGAAACACCATATATTTT
CDR3aa: CASSDGFGNTIYF

d_gene: NA
j_gene: TRBJ1-3
v_gene: TRBV5-1
abundance: NA
CDR3nt: TGCGCCAGCAGCTTGGGCAGGGCTGGAAACACCATATATTTT
CDR3aa: CASSLGRAGNTIYF

d_gene: TRBD2
j_gene: TRBJ2-5
v_gene: TRBV11-2
abundance: NA
CDR3nt: TGTGCCAGCAGCTTAGGACTAGCGGAGACCCAGTACTTC
CDR3aa: CASSLGLAETQYF

d_gene: NA
j_gene: TRBJ1-1
v_gene: TRBV28
abundance: NA
CDR3nt: TGTGCAACGATCCGGACTGAAGCTTTCTTT
CDR3aa: CATIRTEAFF

d_gene: TRBD2
j_gene: TRBJ2-1
v_gene: TRBV6-4
abundance: NA
CDR3nt: TGTGCCAGCAGTGTTAGCGGGATCAATGAGCAGTTCTTC
CDR3aa: CASSVSGINEQFF

d_gene: NA
j_gene: TRBJ2-3
v_gene: TRBV15
abundance: few
CDR3nt: TGTGCCACCAGCATTGGGGCGGCAGATACGCAGTATTTT
CDR3aa: CATSIGAADTQYF

d_gene: TRBD1
j_gene: TRBJ1-3
v_gene: TRBV6-5
abundance: NA
CDR3nt: TGTGCCAGCATCATGGACAGGGCTGGAAACACCATATATTTT
CDR3aa: CASIMDRAGNTIYF

d_gene: NA
j_gene: TRBJ2-3
v_gene: TRBV10-1
abundance: NA
CDR3nt: TGCGCCAGCAGTGAGTTTAGCCGTACAGATACGCAGTATTTT
CDR3aa: CASSEFSRTDTQYF